Below are 23 T cell receptor beta chains sequenced from a single sample in a study of cytomegalovirus exposure and HLA in healthy donors. The PCR employed 60 Vbeta primers together with 13 Jbeta primers. Using immunoSEQ multiplex PCR, the repertoire was profiled, and TCRdb retains in-frame clones only, with some absent. The sample consists of about 190,000 clones, around 84% of them appearing once. The sample consisted of PBMCs. The receptors here all came from a woman in her 50s in good health and CMV-seropositive.

The chain uses TRBV2 and TRBJ1-6; D gene uncertain. In germline, CDR1 is SNHLY, CDR2 FYNNEI. The CDR3 is made up of 14 amino acids. With 4 bases removed from V and 13 bases from J, the gap between germline ends came to 17 bases. For the CDR3, the DNA is TGTGCCAGCAGTGTTGGGGAGGGTGGATCCCCCCTCCACTTT. It encodes CASSVGEGGSPLHF.

This clone was recorded once. V and J are TRBV27 and TRBJ1-4, with TRBD1 matching 8 bases. The V segment lost 5 bases and the J segment 8 bases; nucleotides outside the gene matches: 13. Germline values: CDR1 MNHEY, CDR2 SMNVEV (reference sequence). The CDR3 has 16 residues. The CDR3 sequence: CASSLTPDRAREKLFF. The CDR3 DNA follows: TGTGCCAGCAGTCTCACCCCGGACAGGGCCAGGGAAAAACTGTTTTTT.

The gene calls are TRBV7-2 and TRBJ1-6; D is unclear. Per the germline V gene, CDR1 is SGHTA and CDR2 is FQGNSA. This CDR3 comprises 16 residues. The V and J ends lost 1 base and 6 bases respectively, with 13 bases between them. In DNA, the CDR3 is TGTGCCAGCAGCTTAGGGGGAGGCAGCTTTAATTCACCCCTCCACTTT. Residues: CASSLGGGSFNSPLHF.

The V gene is TRBV19, the J gene TRBJ2-1; TRBD1 agrees at 8 bases. With V trimmed by 4 bases and J by 0 bases, 8 bases remained unmatched. CDR1 and CDR2 from the germline V gene are LNHDA and SQIVND (reference sequence). This CDR3 spans 17 amino acids. CDR3 sequence reads: CASSRSGQGSSYNEQFF. For the CDR3, the DNA is TGTGCCAGTAGTAGAAGTGGACAGGGAAGCTCCTACAATGAGCAGTTCTTC.

The chain combines TRBV6-6 with TRBJ1-5, with D perhaps TRBD1 (6 bases). The CDR3 covers 15 residues. V lost 5 bases and J 7 bases, leaving 18 bases between the germline ends. Per germline, CDR1 MNHNY and CDR2 SVGAGI (reference sequence). CDR3 amino acids: CASSPLTIQGQPQHF. The CDR3 DNA follows: TGTGCCAGCAGTCCCTTAACGATACAGGGACAGCCCCAGCATTTT.

The J gene is TRBJ2-1, the V gene TRBV29-1, with 7 nucleotides matching TRBD1. Germline V gene sequence: CDR1 SQVTM, CDR2 ANQGSEA. V lost 5 bases to trimming and J lost 2 bases; unmatched junction nucleotides: 18. CDR3 length: 18 amino acids. This CDR3 reads CSVPGGEVPRQTYNEQFF. The CDR3 DNA reads as TGCAGCGTTCCAGGGGGAGAGGTGCCCCGACAGACCTACAATGAGCAGTTCTTC.

The rearrangement joins TRBV7-6 to TRBJ2-7, with 7 bases fitting TRBD1. Germline V gene sequence: CDR1 SGHVS, CDR2 FNYEAQ. The CDR3 runs to 12 residues. The trim removed 5 bases at V and 6 bases at J, leaving 4 bases unmatched. The CDR3: CASSTQGPEQYF. CDR3 nucleotide sequence: TGTGCCAGCAGCACACAGGGGCCCGAGCAGTACTTC.

This sequence joins TRBV2 and TRBJ1-1; tentatively, D is TRBD1 (6 bases). There are 15 residues in the CDR3. V was shortened by 1 base and J by 5 bases, with 14 bases between the two germline ends. The germline gives CDR1 SNHLY, CDR2 FYNNEI. CDR3 DNA: TGTGCCAGCAGTGAAGAGGCAGGGGATTTAACTGAAGCTTTCTTT. It is translated as CASSEEAGDLTEAFF.

In nucleotides, the CDR3 is TGTGCCAGCAGCTACCGAGAGGGAAATGAAAAACTGTTTTTT. Amino acids: CASSYREGNEKLFF. V and J are TRBV7-9 and TRBJ1-4; no clear D gene. Germline V gene lookup returns CDR1 SEHNR and CDR2 FQNEAQ (reference sequence). This CDR3 has 14 residues. Trimming removed 4 bases from V and 5 bases from J, with 11 bases in between. The variable domain in full, completed from reference TRBV7-9 and TRBJ1-4, reads DTGVSQNPRHKITKRGQNVTFRCDPISEHNRLYWYRQTLGQGPEFLTYFQNEAQLEKSRLLSDRFSAERPKGSFSTLEIQRTEQGDSAMYLCASSYREGNEKLFFGSGTQLSVL.

The chain's CDR3 is CASPAGGLTNTGELFF. The DNA for the CDR3 is TGTGCCAGCCCAGCGGGGGGCCTGACAAACACCGGGGAGCTGTTTTTT. The V and J genes are TRBV5-4 and TRBJ2-2, with 9 bases fitting TRBD2. Germline assignment: CDR1 SGHNT and CDR2 YYREEE (reference sequence). CDR3 length: 16 residues. With V trimmed by 7 bases and J by 2 bases, 9 bases remained unmatched.

V usage is TRBV5-1 and J usage is TRBJ1-2; no firm D call. The germline gives CDR1 SGHRS, CDR2 YFSETQ. V was cut by 2 bases and J by 0 bases, with 8 bases left in between. This CDR3 comprises 14 residues. The CDR3 nucleotides read TGCGCCAGCAGCTTCGGGGATACTAACTATGGCTACACCTTC. Its translation: CASSFGDTNYGYTF.

The chain uses TRBV5-1 and TRBJ1-3, with a weak D call TRBD1 (6 bases). The germline gives CDR1 SGHRS, CDR2 YFSETQ. V dropped 4 bases and J dropped 7 bases, with 18 bases sitting between them. The CDR3 is 15 amino acids. The CDR3 region has the DNA TGCGCCAGCAGCCAATTGGGGGCCGGCCCCAACACCATATATTTT. Its protein is CASSQLGAGPNTIYF.

V usage is TRBV4-1 and J usage is TRBJ2-1; tentatively, D is TRBD2 (5 bases). Per the germline V gene, CDR1 is MGHRA and CDR2 is YSYEKL. The CDR3 totals 16 residues. Trimming removed 3 bases at V and 8 bases at J, with 20 bases between. The CDR3 coding sequence is TGCGCCAGCAGCCAGGACCCCTGGACGAGCGGTGATGAGCAGTTCTTC. Protein: CASSQDPWTSGDEQFF.

The rearrangement uses TRBV6-6 and TRBJ2-7; TRBD1 is a possible D gene (6 bases). The germline gives CDR1 MNHNY, CDR2 SVGAGI (reference sequence). Trimming left V 7 bases short and J 4 bases short, with 17 bases between. This CDR3 has 14 residues. Here the CDR3 reads CASTNRDIYYEQYF. The CDR3 DNA reads TGTGCCAGCACCAACAGGGACATATATTACGAGCAGTACTTC.

The chain links TRBV5-1 to TRBJ2-7, with TRBD1 matching over 9 bases. The V segment lost 0 bases and the J segment 5 bases; nucleotides outside the gene matches: 6. Germline CDR1 SGHRS, CDR2 YFSETQ. The CDR3 runs 15 residues. The CDR3, as DNA: TGCGCCAGCAGCTTGGAGGGACAGGGATATCACGAGCAGTACTTC. Encoded protein: CASSLEGQGYHEQYF.

This chain joins TRBV7-9 and TRBJ1-3; D is undetermined. V lost 2 bases and J lost 0, with 5 bases in between. CDR3 length equals 14 residues. The V gene's germline CDR1 is SEHNR and CDR2 FQNEAQ (reference sequence). CDR3 loop: CASSLSGSGNTIYF. The CDR3 DNA reads as TGTGCCAGCAGCTTATCAGGCTCTGGAAACACCATATATTTT.

The V gene is TRBV6-1, the J gene TRBJ1-2; TRBD1 matches 8 bases. Trimming removed 6 bases from V and 8 bases from J; junction bases left unmatched: 8. This CDR3 has 13 residues. Germline V gene sequence: CDR1 MNHNS, CDR2 SASEGT. The CDR3 loop is CASSLTGVEGYTF. The CDR3 region has the DNA TGTGCCAGCAGCTTGACAGGGGTTGAGGGCTACACCTTC.

The rearrangement links TRBV7-9 to TRBJ2-2; tentative D call: TRBD2 (6 bases). This CDR3 has 16 amino acids. CDR1 is SEHNR, CDR2 FQNEAQ, per germline (reference sequence). Trimming stripped 2 bases from V and 7 bases from J, with 17 bases between. In nucleotides, the CDR3 is TGTGCCAGCAGCTTAACATCTAGCGCTGTGGGCGGGGAGCTGTTTTTT. This sequence encodes CASSLTSSAVGGELFF.

The V and J genes are TRBV7-6 and TRBJ2-7; 12 bases fit TRBD1. The better agreement between TRBJ2-1 and the DNA end casts doubt on the J call. Germline V gene data show CDR1 as SGHVS and CDR2 as FNYEAQ. This CDR3 is built from 17 residues. Here the CDR3 DNA reads TGTGCCAGCAGCCAAATATCGGGACAGGGGGCGGCCGATGAGCAGTTCTTC. Protein product: CASSQISGQGAADEQFF.

J is TRBJ2-1 and V is TRBV6-6, with 11 positions matching TRBD2. The junction had 6 bases not matched to a gene; V was cut back by 2 bases and J by 6 bases. Germline CDR1 is MNHNY and CDR2 is SVGAGI (reference sequence). The CDR3 totals 16 residues. The CDR3, as DNA: TGTGCCAGCAGTTACGGTACTAGCGGGGGCCTCAATGAGCAGTTCTTC. Translation: CASSYGTSGGLNEQFF.

The chain carries TRBV11-2 and TRBJ1-2; TRBD1 agrees at 8 bases. This CDR3 has 15 amino acids. The trim removed 0 bases at V and 4 bases at J, leaving 4 bases unmatched. Germline V gives CDR1 SGHAT, CDR2 FQNNGV. This CDR3 is CASSLDDRGLYGYTF. CDR3 in DNA: TGTGCCAGCAGCTTAGATGACAGGGGCCTCTATGGCTACACCTTC.

With regard to this clone: The junction does not match germline at one end; this may be a read error. V and J are TRBV7-7 and TRBJ2-3; 9 bases fit TRBD2. The CDR3 loop spans 16 amino acids. From germline, CDR1 is SSHAT and CDR2 FNYEAQ (reference sequence). For the CDR3, the DNA is TGTGCTAGCAGCCCCCGGAGGGCGGGGGGGCCGGAAACGCAGTATTTT. It specifies CASSPRRAGGPETQYF.

This rearrangement joins TRBV5-1 to TRBJ1-1; 9 bases align to TRBD1. Germline CDR1 is SGHRS and CDR2 is YFSETQ. The V segment lost 0 bases and the J segment 1 base; nucleotides outside the gene matches: 13. The CDR3 runs to 19 residues. DNA of the CDR3: TGCGCCAGCAGCTTGGGGGTGACAGGGGGGGAACGTCCGAACACTGAAGCTTTCTTT. This codes for CASSLGVTGGERPNTEAFF.